This TCR beta chain was recovered during a study of vaccination effects on CD4 cells after COVID-19. Isolating CD4+ T cells followed approximately 11 days of culture. The person had PCR-confirmed SARS-CoV-2 infection between March and December 2020. Cultures got half-medium changes with IL-2 on days 3 and 7. The repertoire was sequenced with immunoSEQ multiplex PCR; TCRdb's copy has only in-frame clones and lacks some. This repertoire shows 40,000 to 55,000 clones, around 74% found once; its top ten account for about 9%. The J segment lost 2 bases and the V segment lost 3 bases, leaving 1 base of the junction unmatched. The CDR3 has 15 amino acids. Germline lookup yields CDR1 LGHDT and CDR2 YNNKEL (reference sequence). As concerns this clone: Its antigen is as yet unknown.

Whole-study results and caveats: Late in the post-vaccination period, infection-induced and vaccine-induced clones underwent marked clonal contraction. Convalescents' spike-reactive clones after vaccination were mainly made up of new clones that the vaccine induced.

The chain is built from TRBV3-1 (or the pseudogene TRBV3-2) and TRBJ2-7, with 13 bases lining up with TRBD2. This TCR came from a human donor who had a prior SARS-CoV-2 infection. Sequenced here: CD4+ T cells from PBMCs cultured without peptide, sampled before COVID-19 vaccination. CDR3 in amino acids: CASSHGTSGAYEQYF. The CDR3 bases are TGTGCCAGCAGCCACGGGACTAGCGGGGCCTACGAGCAGTACTTC.